The clone carrying this T cell receptor beta chain was seen at least ten times. Antigen specificity is unknown. In germline, CDR1 is DFQATT, CDR2 SNEGSKA (reference sequence). The CDR3 consists of 12 residues. The junction had 4 bases not matched to a gene; V was cut back by 1 base and J by 8 bases. This sample was taken from a study of T cells in Graves' hyperthyroidism and ophthalmopathy. Study observations and caveats: Blood shared most expanded thyroid clonotypes above 0.001.

Uncontrolled infection, other autoimmune disease, pregnancy or lactation disqualified patients from enrolment. From RNA transcripts, TCR beta CDR3 regions were amplified. The HTBI primer set was used in a first-round RT-PCR of the TCR CDR3. TCRdb fed the multiplex PCR reads into MiXCR, producing one record per CDR3 protein. The sample gives approximately 400,000 distinct CDR3 sequences, 19% of which show up once; approximately 4% is in the top ten. The origin of this receptor is a woman aged 18-29 years with Graves' hyperthyroidism. The chain couples TRBV20-1 to TRBJ1-1; 7 positions agree with TRBD1. What was sequenced was blood. The CDR3 DNA reads as TGCAGTGCTAGAGCACAGGGGCCCGAAGCTTTCTTT. Amino acid sequence: CSARAQGPEAFF.